These T cell receptor beta chains were read from a single sample in a study of blood T cell repertoires in COVID-19. The method was immunoSEQ multiplex PCR; TCRdb's version includes in-frame clones alone and lacks a portion of them. The sample has some 270,000 clones, 75% to 85% seen once; the top ten hold approximately 8.2%. Material: PBMCs or T cells enriched from blood (not recorded which). These receptors originate from a woman aged 45-65 years with acute COVID-19. Both conserved end residues are part of each CDR3. D genes are given only for firm matches.

TRBV19,TRBD1,CASSVTGDGSPLHF
TRBV11-2,TRBD1,CASSPGQGARGYGYTF
TRBV21-1,NA,CASSKVGNGGGGYTF
TRBV2,NA,CASSRGGTGNEAFF
TRBV12-3/TRBV12-4,NA,CASVGVSTEAFF
TRBV7-2,NA,CASSQRVVRGGYTF
TRBV21-1,NA,CASSKATEGAFF
TRBV6-2/TRBV6-3,NA,CASSPTTTGTLYNEQFF
TRBV12-3/TRBV12-4,NA,CASSLSSEQYF
TRBV5-1,NA,CASSLASGGIEKLFF
TRBV5-4,TRBD2,CASSLAAAGGSTDTQYF
TRBV11-2,NA,CASSPSGGNSNQPQHF
TRBV5-1,NA,CASSLTGVNTEAFF
TRBV3-1/TRBV3-2,TRBD2,CASSFPSGYTDTQYF
TRBV24-1,NA,CATSDAGTNYGYTF
TRBV11-3,TRBD2,CASSPYSGGSYNEQFF
TRBV28,NA,CASTTGGYYGYTF
TRBV6-6,NA,CASSYGQSSYNEQFF
TRBV7-2,TRBD1,CASSSQGAGANVLTF
TRBV29-1,NA,CSVDQSGGPTDTQYF
TRBV30,NA,CAWSPGLSNQPQHF
TRBV6-6,TRBD1,CASSTDRGSSTIYF
TRBV4-3,TRBD2,CASSQDRGGANTGELFF
TRBV2,TRBD1,CASSVLGTENTEAFF
TRBV5-1,NA,CASSLLQGPQETQYF
TRBV19,NA,CASTAGGNQPQHF
TRBV2,TRBD1,CASSEAQGVISPLHF
TRBV5-1,NA,CASSPGQLGTRAF
TRBV3-1/TRBV3-2,NA,CASSQNPLVSQPQHF
TRBV4-3,NA,CASSREILAQETQYF
TRBV7-9,TRBD1,CASSSGTVGNQPQHF
TRBV6-5,NA,CASSYLRGGRNYGYTF
TRBV5-1,TRBD1,CASSSRQGFFTDTQYF
TRBV29-1,NA,CSVVGAYTEAFF
TRBV19,TRBD1,CASSGTGANEKLFF
TRBV7-2,TRBD2,CASSLALGTGGGWYF
TRBV6-5,TRBD1,CASTLGQAYEQYF
TRBV19,NA,CASSIADYWEQFF
TRBV30,NA,CAWSIYSTNTEAFF
TRBV7-2,TRBD1,CASSLDHRGPYGYTF
TRBV5-1,TRBD2,CASSLASGGHNEQFF
TRBV2,NA,CASSAGYEQYF
TRBV4-3,NA,CASSQGAGRTDTQYF
TRBV27,NA,CASSEQGRGFTF
TRBV30,NA,CALRDGGSNNSPLHF
TRBV7-2,NA,CASSLDRPRASQPQHF
TRBV27,TRBD2,CASSRPRPSGGDTQYF
TRBV7-8,TRBD2,CASSVSGGYEQYF
TRBV9,NA,CASSVIATDTQYF
TRBV12-5,NA,CASGLSPQYF
TRBV7-9,NA,CASTPVPGLGEKLFF
TRBV11-2,TRBD1,CASSRTDRQNTEAFF
TRBV19,NA,CASRAREGLEANYGYTF
TRBV13,NA,CASSLVQGQQFF
TRBV7-3,TRBD2,CASSASRASGYNEQFF
TRBV7-9,NA,CASSSPGGRVRTEAFF
TRBV19,TRBD1,CASIPDRSDYGYTF